This TCR beta chain appears in the sequencing data of a study of cytomegalovirus exposure and HLA in healthy donors. Study summary: Among the 300 to 500 genotyped donors, 81% were placed in the Caucasian-associated ancestry cluster.

Details on this clone: What it binds is not known.

The CDR3 extends over 12 amino acids. Looked up from germline, CDR1 is SGHDT and CDR2 is YYEEEE. Deletions cut 1 base from V and 5 bases from J, with 7 bases between. Points from the study as a whole: Cytomegalovirus-associated TCR beta chains were listed, numbering 164.

Amplification used 60 Vbeta primers and 13 Jbeta primers. Assay: immunoSEQ multiplex PCR; the TCRdb copy retains only in-frame clones and omits some. The data include under 85,000 clones; the top ten clones carry roughly 15%. The chain employs TRBV5-6 and TRBJ2-7; D is uncertain. The sample was PBMCs. This sequence originates from a boy aged 5-17 years in good health and CMV-seronegative. As DNA, the CDR3 is TGTGCCAGCAGCTTGAGAGTGAACGAGCAGTACTTC. Protein sequence: CASSLRVNEQYF.